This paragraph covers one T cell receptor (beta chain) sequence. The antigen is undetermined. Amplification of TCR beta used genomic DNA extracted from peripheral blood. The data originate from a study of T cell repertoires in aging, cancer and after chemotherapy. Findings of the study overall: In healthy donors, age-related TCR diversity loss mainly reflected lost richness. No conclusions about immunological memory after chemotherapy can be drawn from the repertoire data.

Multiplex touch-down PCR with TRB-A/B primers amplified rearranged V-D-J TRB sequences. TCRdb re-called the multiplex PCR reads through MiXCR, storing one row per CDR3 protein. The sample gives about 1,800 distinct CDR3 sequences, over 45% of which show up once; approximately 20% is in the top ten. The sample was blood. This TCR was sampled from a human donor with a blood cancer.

DNA for the CDR3: TGTGCCAGCAGCCTCGGGACAGCACTCAGCACAGATACGCAGTATTTT. Its protein product is CASSLGTALSTDTQYF. The chain is built from TRBV6-5 and TRBJ2-3, with TRBD1 identical over 7 bases. V shed 6 bases, J shed 0 bases, and the junction held 9 bases outside the gene matches. The CDR3 is 16 residues long. In germline, CDR1 is MNHEY, CDR2 SVGAGI.